The 25 T cell receptor beta chains in this list originate from one sample, sequenced in a study of PD-1 blockade in mismatch repair-deficient tumors. The protocol was immunoSEQ multiplex PCR, while the TCRdb copy is restricted to in-frame clones and leaves out a portion. The sample consists of around 25,000 clones, approximately 83% of them appearing once. The source material was peripheral blood, sampled 12 weeks after starting pembrolizumab. These receptor sequences come from an adult with mismatch repair-deficient cancer.

The chain is built from TRBV10-3 and TRBJ1-1, with D maybe TRBD1 (6 bases). The germline V gene has CDR1 ENHRY and CDR2 SYGVKD. With 11 bases removed from V and 0 bases from J, the gap between germline ends came to 19 bases. CDR3 size: 15 residues. The CDR3 nucleotides read TGTGCCGCAGGGGAAATACAGACCCTGAACACTGAAGCTTTCTTT. This codes for CAAGEIQTLNTEAFF.

The chain uses TRBV18 and TRBJ2-1; TRBD2 matches at 12 bases. Germline V lookup: CDR1 KGHSH, CDR2 LQKENI. Trimming cost V 6 bases and J 8 bases; bases outside gene matches: 11. The CDR3 runs 16 residues. CDR3 residues: CASSPMTSGSIYEQFF. Here the CDR3 DNA reads TGTGCCAGCTCCCCGATGACTAGCGGGAGTATATATGAGCAGTTCTTC.

This chain links TRBV2 with TRBJ2-2, with 7 bases lining up with TRBD2. The germline V gene has CDR1 SNHLY and CDR2 FYNNEI. This CDR3 region has 15 residues. After removal of 4 bases from V and 4 bases from J, the junction contained 6 bases not matched to a gene. In nucleotides, the CDR3 is TGTGCCAGCAGTGGTCTAGCGGACCGCACCGGGGAGCTGTTTTTT. Translation gives CASSGLADRTGELFF.

The chain carries TRBV30 and TRBJ2-5, with 9 bases fitting TRBD1. The CDR3 is 14 residues long. Germline V gives CDR1 GTSNPN, CDR2 SVGIG (reference sequence). V gave up 5 bases and J gave up 6 bases; unmatched junction bases: 10. The CDR3 reads CAWASGQGRKTQYF. In DNA, the CDR3 is TGTGCCTGGGCCTCGGGACAGGGTCGAAAGACCCAGTACTTC.

J is TRBJ2-1 and V is TRBV7-2; 11 bases align to TRBD2. CDR1 SGHTA and CDR2 FQGNSA come from the germline V gene. This CDR3 region has 14 residues. J lost 13 bases, V lost 1 base, and 6 bases had no gene match. CDR3: CASSLDGSGREQFF. DNA of the CDR3: TGTGCCAGCAGCTTAGATGGTAGCGGGAGGGAACAGTTCTTC.

The rearrangement links TRBV6-1 to TRBJ1-5, with D possibly TRBD1 on 6 matching bases. The germline CDR1 and CDR2 sequences are MNHNS and SASEGT. This CDR3 spans 14 amino acids. V was clipped by 6 bases and J by 9 bases, with 18 bases between them. The CDR3 sequence is CASSATQGSRPQHF. CDR3 sequence (DNA): TGTGCCAGCAGCGCAACACAGGGATCAAGGCCCCAGCATTTT.

A remark on this clone: One junction end does not reproduce the germline sequence, and a read error may be involved. The chain's CDR3 is CASSQGRQLYGYTF. CDR3 coding DNA: TGCGCCAGCAGCCAAGGTAGACAGCTTTATGGCTACACCTTC. V and J are TRBV11-2 and TRBJ1-2; D might be TRBD1 (5 bases). The length of the CDR3 is 14 residues. The germline CDR1 and CDR2 sequences are SGHAT and FQNNGV.

This clone appeared a single time. The genes are TRBV5-8 and TRBJ2-7; no firm D call. Per the germline V gene, CDR1 is SGHTS and CDR2 is YDEGEE. The CDR3 spans 12 residues. Trimming stripped 3 bases from V and 3 bases from J, with 7 bases between. The CDR3 spells CASSSLFYEQYF. In DNA, the CDR3 is TGTGCCAGCAGCTCCCTCTTCTACGAGCAGTACTTC.

This chain links TRBV4-1 with TRBJ2-7, with D perhaps TRBD1 (6 bases). Deletions cut 5 bases from V and 3 bases from J, with 14 bases between. Germline V CDR1 and CDR2: MGHRA, YSYEKL. The CDR3 length is 14 residues. Here the CDR3 DNA reads TGCGCCAGCAGCTCAACCAGGGGCGGCTACGAGCAGTACTTC. This encodes CASSSTRGGYEQYF.

The rearrangement joins TRBV21-1 to TRBJ2-2; the table gives TRBD2 as D, unverified against the DNA. TRBV21-1 is a pseudogene segment. This CDR3 contains 16 residues. The CDR3 reads CASRRIAGVNTGELFF. In DNA form, the CDR3 reads TGTGCCAGCAGGCGCATAGCGGGGGTGAACACCGGGGAGCTGTTTTTT.

J is TRBJ2-7 and V is TRBV6-1, with D tentatively TRBD2 (6 bases). Trimming pared 8 bases from V and 3 bases from J, leaving 11 bases between. The germline CDR1 and CDR2 sequences are MNHNS and SASEGT. This CDR3 is built from 12 residues. The CDR3 loop is CASGGTVYEQYF. CDR3 DNA: TGTGCCAGCGGGGGGACGGTCTACGAGCAGTACTTC.

The chain combines TRBV7-3 with TRBJ2-7; TRBD2 matches at 7 bases. The CDR3 has 13 residues. J lost 7 bases, V lost 3 bases, and 6 bases had no gene match. CDR1 is SGHTA and CDR2 is FQGTGA in the germline V gene. The CDR3 here is CASSFGGGPEQYF. DNA for the CDR3: TGTGCCAGCAGCTTCGGGGGAGGGCCTGAGCAGTACTTC.

The J gene is TRBJ1-1, the V gene TRBV18, with D hard to call. The V gene lost 4 bases and the J gene lost 6 bases, with 9 bases spanning the gap. Germline V lookup: CDR1 KGHSH, CDR2 LQKENI. CDR3 length: 12 residues. In DNA form, the CDR3 reads TGTGCCAGCTCACGCGACGGTTCTGAAGCTTTCTTT. Translating gives CASSRDGSEAFF.

This clone was detected a few times. The CDR3 nucleotides are TGTGCCAGCTCACCTGGGGAGACCCAGTACTTC. Translated, it gives CASSPGETQYF. This chain uses TRBV18 with TRBJ2-5, with D uncertain. CDR3 length equals 11 residues. Germline loops: CDR1 KGHSH, CDR2 LQKENI. The ends were cut back, 3 bases at V and 5 bases at J, with 4 bases in the middle.

This chain links TRBV5-6 with TRBJ1-1, with D tentatively TRBD1 (6 bases). There are 18 residues in the CDR3. The germline V gene has CDR1 SGHDT and CDR2 YYEEEE. Trimming left V 0 bases short and J 4 bases short, with 22 bases between. DNA for the CDR3: TGTGCCAGCAGCTTGGTCTACAGGGTCGGGGAAAGTACCACTGAAGCTTTCTTT. Translated, it gives CASSLVYRVGESTTEAFF.

V usage is TRBV7-9 and J usage is TRBJ1-1; tentatively, D is TRBD1 (5 bases). CDR1 is SEHNR and CDR2 is FQNEAQ in the germline V gene (reference sequence). The CDR3 consists of 12 residues. Trimming removed 1 base from V and 6 bases from J, with 6 bases in between. CDR3 region: CASSLEGAEAFF. CDR3 DNA: TGTGCCAGCAGCTTAGAAGGGGCTGAAGCTTTCTTT. Full variable domain (rest looked up from reference TRBV7-9 and TRBJ1-1): DTGVSQNPRHKITKRGQNVTFRCDPISEHNRLYWYRQTLGQGPEFLTYFQNEAQLEKSRLLSDRFSAERPKGSFSTLEIQRTEQGDSAMYLCASSLEGAEAFFGQGTRLTVV.

V usage is TRBV5-6 and J usage is TRBJ2-7; D uncertain. This CDR3 has 13 residues. The germline V gene encodes CDR1 SGHDT and CDR2 YYEEEE. The V gene lost 1 base and the J gene lost 2 bases, with 7 bases spanning the gap. The CDR3 bases are TGTGCCAGCAGCTTGTTTATCGCCTACGAGCAGTACTTC. Translated: CASSLFIAYEQYF.

The chain has TRBV6-1 and TRBJ1-1, with D unclear. Trimming removed 3 bases at V and 0 bases at J, with 5 bases between. Germline lookup yields CDR1 MNHNS and CDR2 SASEGT. There are 13 residues in the CDR3. The CDR3 DNA follows: TGTGCCAGCAGTGACATATTGAACACTGAAGCTTTCTTT. This codes for CASSDILNTEAFF.

The chain employs TRBV29-1 and TRBJ2-7, with D hard to call. The CDR3 loop spans 11 amino acids. V was pared by 2 bases and J by 3 bases, with 5 bases between. CDR1 and CDR2 (germline): SQVTM, ANQGSEA. CDR3 region: CSVESSYEQYF. The CDR3 DNA reads TGCAGCGTTGAATCCAGCTACGAGCAGTACTTC.

A single count supports this clone. The chain is built from TRBV11-3 and TRBJ2-3; D perhaps matches TRBD2 (6 bases). Germline CDR1 reads SGHNT; CDR2 reads YENEEA. There are 12 residues in the CDR3. Trimming cost V 5 bases and J 4 bases, with 7 bases left between them. CDR3 protein: CASSIAADTQYF. The CDR3 DNA follows: TGTGCCAGCAGCATAGCGGCAGATACGCAGTATTTT.

This chain uses TRBV6-1 with TRBJ1-5; D is undetermined. Germline V gene lookup returns CDR1 MNHNS and CDR2 SASEGT. This CDR3 has 14 amino acids. V was shortened by 5 bases and J by 2 bases, with 10 bases between the two germline ends. The CDR3 region is CASSKDYGNQPQHF. CDR3 in DNA: TGTGCCAGCAGTAAAGACTACGGCAATCAGCCCCAGCATTTT.

J is TRBJ2-3 and V is TRBV11-2; the D gene is possibly TRBD1 (6 bases). CDR1 and CDR2 (germline): SGHAT, FQNNGV. There are 15 residues in the CDR3. Trimming stripped 5 bases from V and 4 bases from J, with 16 bases between. This CDR3 reads CASSRGGSRADTQYF. CDR3 nucleotide sequence: TGTGCCAGCAGCCGAGGGGGTAGCAGAGCAGATACGCAGTATTTT.

This chain links TRBV2 with TRBJ2-1, with a possible D match to TRBD1 (5 bases). Trimming took 3 bases from V and 2 from J, leaving 5 bases between them. This CDR3 is built from 13 residues. CDR1 SNHLY and CDR2 FYNNEI come from the germline V gene. CDR3 in amino acids: CASSDRAYNEQFF. The DNA of the CDR3 is TGTGCCAGCAGTGACAGGGCCTACAATGAGCAGTTCTTC.

The chain employs TRBV11-2 and TRBJ2-3; no definite D call. The germline gives CDR1 SGHAT, CDR2 FQNNGV. V was cut by 4 bases and J by 6 bases, with 5 bases left in between. This CDR3 comprises 11 residues. The CDR3 DNA sequence: TGTGCCAGCAGCTCCATTGATACGCAGTATTTT. This gives the protein CASSSIDTQYF.

This chain joins TRBV6-6 and TRBJ1-5; TRBD1 matches at 8 bases. The CDR3 is made up of 15 amino acids. Trimming took 6 bases from V and 2 from J; bases not matched to a gene: 6. Germline lookup yields CDR1 MNHNY and CDR2 SVGAGI (reference sequence). CDR3 nucleotides: TGTGCCAGCAGACTCGACAGGGGAGGCAATCAGCCCCAGCATTTT. It yields the protein CASRLDRGGNQPQHF.